Described below is a single TCR beta chain sequence and its context. This entry is derived from a study of blood T cell repertoires in COVID-19. The protocol was immunoSEQ multiplex PCR, while the TCRdb copy is restricted to in-frame clones and leaves out a portion. The table has around 130,000 clones, roughly nine tenths seen once. Germline assignment: CDR1 ENHRY and CDR2 SYGVKD. After removal of 6 bases from V and 7 bases from J, the junction contained 7 bases not matched to a gene. CDR3 size: 14 residues. This chain joins TRBV10-3 and TRBJ2-7; 12 bases match TRBD2. This receptor was obtained from a man in his sixties or seventies with active or convalescent COVID-19. Sequencing was done on a sample of peripheral blood. The CDR3 spells CAIRAGLAGSEQYF. The DNA for the CDR3 is TGTGCCATCAGAGCCGGACTAGCGGGAAGTGAGCAGTACTTC.